This TCR beta chain was identified in a study of blood T cell repertoires in COVID-19. For the study at large: Italy, Spain and the United States were the sources of the convalescent and acute COVID-19 samples. In each case, the material was cDNA or gDNA derived from T cells, B-cell-depleted T cells, or PBMCs.

In the authors' methods: Researchers report that nucleated cell counts were estimated from reference gene primer amplification. TCRdb's copy holds only in-frame clones and misses some; the assay was immunoSEQ multiplex PCR. V and J calls and clone size are as listed in that table; D and trimming were resolved from the DNA. The sample consists of about 300,000 clones, approximately 86% of them appearing once. This clone was seen a single time. This receptor was obtained from a man in his 70s with acute or convalescent COVID-19. Sequencing used peripheral blood.

The CDR3 bases are TGTGCCAGCAGCGTAGGGGGGCATTCCTTCGCCAAAAACATTCAGTACTTC. Translated, it gives CASSVGGHSFAKNIQYF. This chain uses TRBV9 with TRBJ2-4; TRBD1 is a possible D gene (6 bases). CDR1 SGDLS and CDR2 YYNGEE come from the germline V gene. The ends were cut back, 0 bases at V and 1 base at J, with 14 bases in the middle. This CDR3 has 17 residues. Full variable domain (rest looked up from reference TRBV9 and TRBJ2-4): DSGVTQTPKHLITATGQRVTLRCSPRSGDLSVYWYQQSLDQGLQFLIQYYNGEERAKGNILERFSAQQFPDLHSELNLSSLELGDSALYFCASSVGGHSFAKNIQYFGAGTRLSVL.